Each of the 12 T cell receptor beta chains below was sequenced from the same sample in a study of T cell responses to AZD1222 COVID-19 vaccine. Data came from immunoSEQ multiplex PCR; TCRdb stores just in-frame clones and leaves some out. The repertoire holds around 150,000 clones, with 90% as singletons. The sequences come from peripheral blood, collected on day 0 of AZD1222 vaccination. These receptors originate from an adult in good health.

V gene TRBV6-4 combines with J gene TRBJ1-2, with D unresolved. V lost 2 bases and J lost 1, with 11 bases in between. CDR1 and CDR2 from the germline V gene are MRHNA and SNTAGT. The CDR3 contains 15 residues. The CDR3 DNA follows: TGTGCCAGCAGTGACAGGGTAATTGGTAACTATGGCTACACCTTC. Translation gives CASSDRVIGNYGYTF.

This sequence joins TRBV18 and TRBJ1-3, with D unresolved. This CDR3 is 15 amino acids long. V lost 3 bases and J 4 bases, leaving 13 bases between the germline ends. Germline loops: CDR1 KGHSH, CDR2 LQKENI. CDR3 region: CASSPSHTSGNTIYF. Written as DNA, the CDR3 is TGTGCCAGCTCACCCTCCCACACGTCGGGAAACACCATATATTTT.

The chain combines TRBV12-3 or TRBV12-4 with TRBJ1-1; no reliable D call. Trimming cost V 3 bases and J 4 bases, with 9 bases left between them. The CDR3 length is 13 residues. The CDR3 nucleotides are TGTGCCAGCAGTTTGTTCGGAGGCACTGAAGCTTTCTTT. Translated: CASSLFGGTEAFF.

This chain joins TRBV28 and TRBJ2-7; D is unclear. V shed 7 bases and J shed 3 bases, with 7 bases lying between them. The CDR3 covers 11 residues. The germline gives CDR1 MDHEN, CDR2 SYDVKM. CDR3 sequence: CASNRFYEQYF. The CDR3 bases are TGTGCCAGCAACCGCTTCTACGAGCAGTACTTC.

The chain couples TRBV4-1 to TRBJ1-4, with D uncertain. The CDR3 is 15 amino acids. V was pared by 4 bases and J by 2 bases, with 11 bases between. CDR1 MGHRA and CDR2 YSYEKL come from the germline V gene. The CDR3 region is CASSRYQATNEKLFF. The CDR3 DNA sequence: TGCGCCAGCAGCCGCTATCAGGCCACTAATGAAAAACTGTTTTTT.

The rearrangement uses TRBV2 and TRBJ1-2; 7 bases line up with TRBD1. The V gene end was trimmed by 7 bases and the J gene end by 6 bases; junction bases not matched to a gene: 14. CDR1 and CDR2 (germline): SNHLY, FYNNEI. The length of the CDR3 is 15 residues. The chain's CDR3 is CASTILPGTADGYTF. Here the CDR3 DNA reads TGTGCCAGCACCATACTCCCCGGGACAGCAGATGGCTACACCTTC.

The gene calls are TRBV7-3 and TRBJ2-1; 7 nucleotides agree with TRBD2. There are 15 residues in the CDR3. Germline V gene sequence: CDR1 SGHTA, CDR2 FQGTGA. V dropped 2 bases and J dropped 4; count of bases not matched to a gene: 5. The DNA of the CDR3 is TGTGCCAGCAGCTTAGGGCGGGAGTGGTACAATGAGCAGTTCTTC. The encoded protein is CASSLGREWYNEQFF.

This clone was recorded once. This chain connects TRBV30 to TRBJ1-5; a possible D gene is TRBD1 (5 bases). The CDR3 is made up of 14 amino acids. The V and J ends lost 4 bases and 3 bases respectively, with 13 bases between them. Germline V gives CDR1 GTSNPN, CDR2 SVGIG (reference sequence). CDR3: CAWKGRQLNQPQHF. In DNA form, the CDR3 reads TGTGCCTGGAAGGGTAGACAGCTCAATCAGCCCCAGCATTTT.

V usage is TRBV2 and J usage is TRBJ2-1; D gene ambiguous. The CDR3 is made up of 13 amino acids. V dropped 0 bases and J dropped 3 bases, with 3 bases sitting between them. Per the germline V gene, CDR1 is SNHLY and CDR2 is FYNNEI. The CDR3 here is CASSEANYNEQFF. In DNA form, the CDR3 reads TGTGCCAGCAGTGAAGCGAACTACAATGAGCAGTTCTTC.

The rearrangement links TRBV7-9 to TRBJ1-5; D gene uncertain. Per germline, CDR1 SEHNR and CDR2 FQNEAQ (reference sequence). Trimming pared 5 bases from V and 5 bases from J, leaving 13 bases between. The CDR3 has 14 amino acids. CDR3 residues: CASSDPGQYQPQHF. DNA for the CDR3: TGTGCCAGCAGCGACCCCGGGCAGTATCAGCCCCAGCATTTT.

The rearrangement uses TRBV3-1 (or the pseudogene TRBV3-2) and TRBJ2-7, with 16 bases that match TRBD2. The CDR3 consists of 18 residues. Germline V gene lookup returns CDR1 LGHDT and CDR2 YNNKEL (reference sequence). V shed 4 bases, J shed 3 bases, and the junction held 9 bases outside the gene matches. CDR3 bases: TGTGCCAGCAGCCCCGGGACTAGCGGGAGGGTAATACTCTACGAGCAGTACTTC. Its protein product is CASSPGTSGRVILYEQYF.

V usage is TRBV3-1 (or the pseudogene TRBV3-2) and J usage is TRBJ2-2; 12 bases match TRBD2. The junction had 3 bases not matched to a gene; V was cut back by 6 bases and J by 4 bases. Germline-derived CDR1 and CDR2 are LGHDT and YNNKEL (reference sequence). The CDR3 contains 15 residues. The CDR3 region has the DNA TGTGCCAGCAGGCCGGGACTAGCGGGCACCGGGGAGCTGTTTTTT. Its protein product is CASRPGLAGTGELFF.